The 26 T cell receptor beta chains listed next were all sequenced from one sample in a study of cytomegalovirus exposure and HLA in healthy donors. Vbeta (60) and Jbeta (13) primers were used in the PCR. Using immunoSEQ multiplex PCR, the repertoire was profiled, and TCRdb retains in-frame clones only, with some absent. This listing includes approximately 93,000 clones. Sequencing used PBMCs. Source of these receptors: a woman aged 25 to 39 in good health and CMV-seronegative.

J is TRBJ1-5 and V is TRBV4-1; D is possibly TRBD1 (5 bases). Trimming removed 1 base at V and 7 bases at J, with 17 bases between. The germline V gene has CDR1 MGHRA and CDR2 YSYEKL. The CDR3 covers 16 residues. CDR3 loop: CASSQVGRDSGQPQHF. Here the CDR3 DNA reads TGCGCCAGCAGCCAAGTGGGTCGGGACTCTGGACAGCCCCAGCATTTT.

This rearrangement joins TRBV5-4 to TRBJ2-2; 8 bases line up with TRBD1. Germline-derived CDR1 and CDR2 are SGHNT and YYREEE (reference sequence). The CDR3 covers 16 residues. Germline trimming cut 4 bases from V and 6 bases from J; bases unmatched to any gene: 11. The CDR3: CASSPRQGLISGELFF. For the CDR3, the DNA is TGTGCCAGCAGCCCGAGACAGGGGTTGATATCCGGGGAGCTGTTTTTT.

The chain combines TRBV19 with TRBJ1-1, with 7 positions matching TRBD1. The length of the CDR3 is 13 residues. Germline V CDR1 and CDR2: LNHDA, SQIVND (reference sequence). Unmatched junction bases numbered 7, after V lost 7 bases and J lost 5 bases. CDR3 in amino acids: CASIIQGETEAFF. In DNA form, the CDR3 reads TGTGCCAGTATAATCCAGGGGGAGACTGAAGCTTTCTTT.

In nucleotides, the CDR3 is TGTGCCAGCAGTGGGACCCGGGCAGGACTAGCGTCGGGGGATACGCAGTATTTT. It translates to CASSGTRAGLASGDTQYF. The genes are TRBV25-1 and TRBJ2-3, with 9 bases that match TRBD2. The CDR3 is made up of 18 amino acids. The V and J ends lost 4 bases and 6 bases, in that order; junction bases with no gene match: 17. Per the germline V gene, CDR1 is MGHDK and CDR2 is SYGVNS.

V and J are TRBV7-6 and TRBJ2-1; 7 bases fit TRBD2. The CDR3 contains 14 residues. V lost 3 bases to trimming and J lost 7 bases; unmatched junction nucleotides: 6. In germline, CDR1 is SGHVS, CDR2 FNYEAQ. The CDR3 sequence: CASSLVDGRNEQFF. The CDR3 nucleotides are TGTGCCAGCAGCTTGGTGGACGGGAGGAATGAGCAGTTCTTC.

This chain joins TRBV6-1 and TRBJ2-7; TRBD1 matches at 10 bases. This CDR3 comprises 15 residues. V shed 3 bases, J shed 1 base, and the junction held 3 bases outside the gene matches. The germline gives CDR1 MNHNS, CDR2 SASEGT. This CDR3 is CASSDRTGGSYEQYF. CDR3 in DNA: TGTGCCAGCAGTGACCGGACAGGGGGATCCTACGAGCAGTACTTC.

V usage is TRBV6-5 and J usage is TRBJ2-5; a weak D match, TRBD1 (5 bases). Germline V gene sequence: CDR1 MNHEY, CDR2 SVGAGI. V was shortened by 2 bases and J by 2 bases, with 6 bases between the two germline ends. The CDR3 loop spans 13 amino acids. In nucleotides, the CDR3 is TGTGCCAGCAGTTACCCAGGGCAAGAGACCCAGTACTTC. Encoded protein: CASSYPGQETQYF.

The CDR3 loop reads CASSLGLRQGGATQYF. CDR3 DNA sequence: TGTGCCAGCAGCTTAGGCCTTAGACAGGGTGGAGCTACGCAGTATTTT. The J gene is TRBJ2-3, the V gene TRBV13; TRBD1 matches at 7 bases. Per germline, CDR1 PRHDT and CDR2 FYEKMQ (reference sequence). The CDR3 is 16 amino acids. V was pared by 0 bases and J by 8 bases, with 11 bases of the junction left unmatched.

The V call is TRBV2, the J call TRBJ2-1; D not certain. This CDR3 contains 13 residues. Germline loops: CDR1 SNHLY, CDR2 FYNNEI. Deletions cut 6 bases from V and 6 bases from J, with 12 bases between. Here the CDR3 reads CASSSRQTNEQFF. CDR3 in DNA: TGTGCCAGCAGCTCGCGGCAGACCAATGAGCAGTTCTTC.

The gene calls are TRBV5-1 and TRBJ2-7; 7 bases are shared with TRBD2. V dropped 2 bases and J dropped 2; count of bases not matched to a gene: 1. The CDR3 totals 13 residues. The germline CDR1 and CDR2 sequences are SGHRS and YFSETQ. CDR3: CASSLAGTYEQYF. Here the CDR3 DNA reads TGCGCCAGCAGCTTAGCGGGAACCTACGAGCAGTACTTC.

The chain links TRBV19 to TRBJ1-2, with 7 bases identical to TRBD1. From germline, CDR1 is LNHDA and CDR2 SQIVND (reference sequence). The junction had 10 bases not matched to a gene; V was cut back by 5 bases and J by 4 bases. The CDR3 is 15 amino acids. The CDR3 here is CASSPWEEGAYGYTF. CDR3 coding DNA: TGTGCCAGTAGTCCCTGGGAGGAGGGGGCCTATGGCTACACCTTC.

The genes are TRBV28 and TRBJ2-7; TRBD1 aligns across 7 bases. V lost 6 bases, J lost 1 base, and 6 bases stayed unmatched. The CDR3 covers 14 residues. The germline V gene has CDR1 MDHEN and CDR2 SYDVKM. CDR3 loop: CASSPGTVSYEQYF. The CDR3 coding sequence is TGTGCCAGCAGCCCCGGGACAGTTTCCTACGAGCAGTACTTC.

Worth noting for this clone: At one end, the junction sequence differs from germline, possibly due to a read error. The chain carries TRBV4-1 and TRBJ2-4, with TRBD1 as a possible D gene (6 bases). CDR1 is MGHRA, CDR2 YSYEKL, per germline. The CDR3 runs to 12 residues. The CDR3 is CASSQVEGQKCF. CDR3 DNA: TGCGCCAGCAGCCAAGTAGAAGGACAGAAGTGCTTC.

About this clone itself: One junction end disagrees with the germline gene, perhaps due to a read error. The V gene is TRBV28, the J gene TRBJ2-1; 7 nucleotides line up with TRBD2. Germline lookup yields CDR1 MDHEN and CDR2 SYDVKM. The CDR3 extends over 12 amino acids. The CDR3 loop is CASQTSYTEQFF. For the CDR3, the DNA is TGTGCCAGCCAGACTAGCTACACTGAGCAGTTCTTC.

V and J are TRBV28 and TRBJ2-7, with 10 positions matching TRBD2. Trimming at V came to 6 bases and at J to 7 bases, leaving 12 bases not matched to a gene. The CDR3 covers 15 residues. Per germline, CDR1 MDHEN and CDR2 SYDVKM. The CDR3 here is CASRISGRTGGEQYF. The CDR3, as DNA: TGTGCCAGCAGGATTAGCGGGAGGACCGGGGGGGAGCAGTACTTC.

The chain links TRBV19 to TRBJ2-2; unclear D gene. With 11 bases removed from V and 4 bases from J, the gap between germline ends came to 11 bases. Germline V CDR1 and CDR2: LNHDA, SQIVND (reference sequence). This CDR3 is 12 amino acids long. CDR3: CAVVSGTGELFF. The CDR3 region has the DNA TGTGCCGTGGTTTCCGGCACCGGGGAGCTGTTTTTT.

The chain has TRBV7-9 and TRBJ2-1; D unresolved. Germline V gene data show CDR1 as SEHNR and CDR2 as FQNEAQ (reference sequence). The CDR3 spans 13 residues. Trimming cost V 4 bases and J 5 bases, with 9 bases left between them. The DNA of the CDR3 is TGTGCCAGCAGCTCTCGGGTAGACAATGAGCAGTTCTTC. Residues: CASSSRVDNEQFF. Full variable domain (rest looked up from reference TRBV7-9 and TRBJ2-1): DTGVSQNPRHKITKRGQNVTFRCDPISEHNRLYWYRQTLGQGPEFLTYFQNEAQLEKSRLLSDRFSAERPKGSFSTLEIQRTEQGDSAMYLCASSSRVDNEQFFGPGTRLTVL.

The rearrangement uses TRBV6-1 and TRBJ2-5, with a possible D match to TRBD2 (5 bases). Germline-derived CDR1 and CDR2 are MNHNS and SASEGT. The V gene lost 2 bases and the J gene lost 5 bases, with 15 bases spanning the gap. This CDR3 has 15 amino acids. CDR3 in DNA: TGTGCCAGCAGTGAATCCCTAGCCCCGGGGGAGACCCAGTACTTC. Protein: CASSESLAPGETQYF.

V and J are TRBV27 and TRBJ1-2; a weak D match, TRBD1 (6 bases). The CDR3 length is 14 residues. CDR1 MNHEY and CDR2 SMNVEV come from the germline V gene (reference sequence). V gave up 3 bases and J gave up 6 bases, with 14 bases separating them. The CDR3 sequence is CASSFVGGRNGYTF. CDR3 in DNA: TGTGCCAGCAGTTTTGTCGGGGGGCGAAATGGCTACACCTTC.

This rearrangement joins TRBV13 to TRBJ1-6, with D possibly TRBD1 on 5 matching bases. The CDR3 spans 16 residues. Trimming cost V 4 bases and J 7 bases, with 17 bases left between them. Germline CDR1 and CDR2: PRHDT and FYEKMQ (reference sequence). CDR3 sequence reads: CASSSRQKGLNSPLHF. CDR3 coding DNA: TGTGCCAGCAGCTCCCGACAGAAGGGATTAAATTCACCCCTCCACTTT. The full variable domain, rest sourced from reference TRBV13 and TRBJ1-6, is AAGVIQSPRHLIKEKRETATLKCYPIPRHDTVYWYQQGPGQDPQFLISFYEKMQSDKGSIPDRFSAQQFSDYHSELNMSSLELGDSALYFCASSSRQKGLNSPLHFGNGTRLTVT.

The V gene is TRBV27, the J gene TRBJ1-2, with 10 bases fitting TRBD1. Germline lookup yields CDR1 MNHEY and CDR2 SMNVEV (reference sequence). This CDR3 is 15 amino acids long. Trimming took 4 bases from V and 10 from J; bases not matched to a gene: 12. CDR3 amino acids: CASSSPSGTGDNYTF. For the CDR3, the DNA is TGTGCCAGCAGTTCACCTTCCGGGACAGGGGACAACTACACCTTC.

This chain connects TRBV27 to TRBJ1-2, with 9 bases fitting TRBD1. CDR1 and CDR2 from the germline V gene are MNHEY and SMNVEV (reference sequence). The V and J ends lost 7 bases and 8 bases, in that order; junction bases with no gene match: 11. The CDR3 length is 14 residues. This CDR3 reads CASTQTGGGGGYTF. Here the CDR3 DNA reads TGTGCCAGCACCCAAACAGGGGGCGGAGGGGGCTACACCTTC.

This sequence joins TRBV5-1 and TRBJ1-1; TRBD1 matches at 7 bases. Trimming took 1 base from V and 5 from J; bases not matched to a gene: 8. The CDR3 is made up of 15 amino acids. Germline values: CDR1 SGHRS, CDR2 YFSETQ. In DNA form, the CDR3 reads TGCGCCAGCAGCTTGTACGGCAGGGGGGATACTGAAGCTTTCTTT. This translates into CASSLYGRGDTEAFF.

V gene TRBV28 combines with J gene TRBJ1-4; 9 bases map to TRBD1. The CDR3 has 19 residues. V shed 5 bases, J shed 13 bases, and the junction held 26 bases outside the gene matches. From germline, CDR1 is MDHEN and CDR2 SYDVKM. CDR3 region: CASSAPGQGLEGYTFALFF. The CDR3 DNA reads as TGTGCCAGCAGTGCCCCGGGACAGGGTTTGGAGGGCTACACCTTTGCACTGTTTTTT.

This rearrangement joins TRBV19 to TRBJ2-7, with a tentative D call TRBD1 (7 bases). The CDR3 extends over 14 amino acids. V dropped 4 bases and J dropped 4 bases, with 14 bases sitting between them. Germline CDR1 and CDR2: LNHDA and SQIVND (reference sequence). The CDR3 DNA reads TGTGCCAGTAGTACGGCAGGGGGAGGATACGAGCAGTACTTC. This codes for CASSTAGGGYEQYF.

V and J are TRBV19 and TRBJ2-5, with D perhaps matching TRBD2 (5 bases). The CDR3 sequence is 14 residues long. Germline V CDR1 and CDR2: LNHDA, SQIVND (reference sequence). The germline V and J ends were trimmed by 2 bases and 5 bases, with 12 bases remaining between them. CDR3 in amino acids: CASSIRGRGETQYF. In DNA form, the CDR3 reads TGTGCCAGTAGTATACGGGGAAGAGGGGAGACCCAGTACTTC.